This T cell receptor (beta chain) was sequenced in a study of spatial heterogeneity in lung cancer. General observations from the study: Among blood samples, ubiquitous expanded tumor TCRs appeared more at resection than at follow-up.

From the 5' RACE reads, TCRdb called clonotypes with MiXCR, one entry per CDR3 protein. The sample gives about 80,000 distinct CDR3 sequences, 15% to 25% of which show up once; 5% to 8% is in the top ten. V was clipped by 4 bases and J by 7 bases, with 15 bases between them. The germline V gene has CDR1 SGHRS and CDR2 YFSETQ. The CDR3 loop spans 14 amino acids. Regarding time point: sample taken at primary tumor resection. Whole RNA, isolated from tumor, nontumor lung or frozen PBMC, was sequenced without prior sorting. Regarding this clonotype: Its cognate antigen is unknown.

This TCR came from a male donor with early-stage non-small cell lung cancer. This chain links TRBV5-1 with TRBJ1-5; TRBD1 is a possible D gene (5 bases). Sample: PBMCs, taken at surgery. DNA of the CDR3: TGCGCCAGCAGCACGACTACGGGGGAACAGCCCCAGCATTTT. Its translation is CASSTTTGEQPQHF.